The 10 T cell receptor beta chains reported below all come from one sample, sequenced in a study of cytomegalovirus exposure and HLA in healthy donors. Researchers ran the PCR with 60 Vbeta and 13 Jbeta primers. Measured with immunoSEQ multiplex PCR; TCRdb has only the in-frame clones, and not every one. Among fewer than 200,000 clones listed, under 90% were seen once. Sequencing used PBMCs. The receptors originated from a male donor in good health and CMV-seronegative.

The chain couples TRBV2 to TRBJ1-2; 12 nucleotides line up with TRBD1. The CDR3 has 14 residues. From germline, CDR1 is SNHLY and CDR2 FYNNEI. Unmatched junction bases numbered 6, after V lost 9 bases and J lost 4 bases. The CDR3 bases are TGTGCCAGGCGGGGACAGGGGGCCAGCTATGGCTACACCTTC. It translates to CARRGQGASYGYTF.

In nucleotides, the CDR3 is TGTGCCAGTGGGGTCCCCGGGGGGGCTGGAGAGACCCAGTACTTC. The encoded protein is CASGVPGGAGETQYF. The chain combines TRBV2 with TRBJ2-5, with TRBD2 matching over 8 bases. Germline V gene sequence: CDR1 SNHLY, CDR2 FYNNEI. The CDR3 is made up of 15 amino acids. With V trimmed by 9 bases and J by 4 bases, 13 bases remained unmatched. Supplemented by reference TRBV2 and TRBJ2-5, the full variable domain reads EPEVTQTPSHQVTQMGQEVILRCVPISNHLYFYWYRQILGQKVEFLVSFYNNEISEKSEIFDDQFSVERPDGSNFTLKIRSTKLEDSAMYFCASGVPGGAGETQYFGPGTRLLVL.

This clone was found once. This chain uses TRBV28 with TRBJ1-4; D unresolved. V was clipped by 3 bases and J by 3 bases, with 8 bases between them. This CDR3 is built from 14 residues. Looked up from germline, CDR1 is MDHEN and CDR2 is SYDVKM. Here the CDR3 reads CASSLGRPNEKLFF. CDR3 nucleotide sequence: TGTGCCAGCAGTTTGGGCAGACCTAATGAAAAACTGTTTTTT. The entire variable domain, with the rest obtained from reference TRBV28 and TRBJ1-4, is as follows: DVKVTQSSRYLVKRTGEKVFLECVQDMDHENMFWYRQDPGLGLRLIYFSYDVKMKEKGDIPEGYSVSREKKERFSLILESASTNQTSMYLCASSLGRPNEKLFFGSGTQLSVL.

This clone was detected once. The genes are TRBV2 and TRBJ1-2; maybe TRBD1 (6 bases). This CDR3 has 15 residues. Germline V gene data show CDR1 as SNHLY and CDR2 as FYNNEI. V dropped 6 bases and J dropped 7 bases, with 21 bases sitting between them. In DNA form, the CDR3 reads TGTGCCAGCAGCATTACAAGCGGGACATCATCTGGCTACACCTTC. Its translation: CASSITSGTSSGYTF.

The chain has TRBV5-6 and TRBJ2-7, with D maybe TRBD1 (5 bases). CDR3 length equals 15 residues. Germline V gene data show CDR1 as SGHDT and CDR2 as YYEEEE. Trimming pared 0 bases from V and 2 bases from J, leaving 12 bases between. The CDR3 loop reads CASSLGQLSTYEQYF. CDR3 nucleotide sequence: TGTGCCAGCAGCTTGGGACAGCTAAGCACCTACGAGCAGTACTTC.

Details on this clone: Other DNA sequences within the sample encode an identical CDR3. In DNA form, the CDR3 reads TGTGCCAGCAGCTTAAGGAGGGGCACTGAAGCTTTCTTT. Its translation: CASSLRRGTEAFF. The chain employs TRBV7-6 and TRBJ1-1, with D possibly being TRBD1 (5 bases). The CDR3 covers 13 residues. Trimming left V 2 bases short and J 4 bases short, with 8 bases between. Germline assignment: CDR1 SGHVS and CDR2 FNYEAQ.

CDR3 DNA sequence: TGTGCCAGCAGCGTAGTGGGGACAGGGAATGAGCAGTTCTTC. As protein: CASSVVGTGNEQFF. The chain is built from TRBV9 and TRBJ2-1, with 9 nucleotides matching TRBD1. Looked up from germline, CDR1 is SGDLS and CDR2 is YYNGEE. This CDR3 has 14 residues. V gave up 0 bases and J gave up 7 bases; unmatched junction bases: 2.

J is TRBJ2-1 and V is TRBV15, with 8 bases aligning to TRBD2. The CDR3 extends over 15 amino acids. Germline CDR1 and CDR2: LNHNV and YYDKDF (reference sequence). V lost 9 bases, J lost 0 bases, and 7 bases stayed unmatched. The CDR3, as DNA: TGTGCCACGTCCGCGGGGGGCGGCTCCTACAATGAGCAGTTCTTC. This codes for CATSAGGGSYNEQFF.

This clone appeared a single time. This chain's CDR3 is CASSPRDYHSYNEQFF. DNA of the CDR3: TGTGCCAGCAGCCCCCGGGACTACCACTCCTACAATGAGCAGTTCTTC. The chain employs TRBV7-2 and TRBJ2-1; 7 bases agree with TRBD2. Looked up from germline, CDR1 is SGHTA and CDR2 is FQGNSA. J was trimmed by 0 bases and V by 5 bases; bases with no gene match: 7. This CDR3 is built from 16 residues.

The V gene is TRBV29-1, the J gene TRBJ2-2; TRBD2 aligns across 10 bases. The V and J ends lost 3 bases and 0 bases, in that order; junction bases with no gene match: 7. CDR3 length: 17 amino acids. CDR1 SQVTM and CDR2 ANQGSEA come from the germline V gene. In nucleotides, the CDR3 is TGCAGCGTTGATGGGTTAGCGGGGGGTACGAACACCGGGGAGCTGTTTTTT. It translates to CSVDGLAGGTNTGELFF.